The rows below give T cell receptor beta chains drawn from one sample of a study of blood T cell repertoires in COVID-19. Some clones are missing from TCRdb's copy, which holds only in-frame ones; the method was immunoSEQ multiplex PCR. The table includes 300,000 or so clones, around 89% detected once. Sequenced input: peripheral blood. These receptors all stem from a woman aged 25 to 45 who had recovered from COVID-19. The CDR3 runs from the conserved cysteine through the conserved F or W. The order of the fields is V gene, clone size, D gene, J gene, CDR3 DNA, CDR3 protein. The D gene is left open where the match is weak. The size entry is marked missing in some rows and otherwise reads once, few, many or a size class.

v_call: TRBV7-8
clone_size: NA
d_call: NA
j_call: TRBJ1-4
cdr3_nt: TGTGCCAGCGGACAGCCCCTCAATGAAAAACTGTTTTTT
cdr3_aa: CASGQPLNEKLFF

v_call: TRBV7-3
clone_size: once
d_call: TRBD1
j_call: TRBJ2-1
cdr3_nt: TGTGCCAGCAGCTTACAGGGGGCTGGGGAGCAGTTCTTC
cdr3_aa: CASSLQGAGEQFF

v_call: TRBV10-3
clone_size: NA
d_call: NA
j_call: TRBJ2-7
cdr3_nt: TGTGCCATCAGTGAGTCGGGGGCAGGGGTTGAATACGAGCAGTACTTC
cdr3_aa: CAISESGAGVEYEQYF

v_call: TRBV18
clone_size: once
d_call: NA
j_call: TRBJ2-1
cdr3_nt: TGTGCCAGCTCACCCAGGGGCGGAATGGATGAGCAGTTCTTC
cdr3_aa: CASSPRGGMDEQFF

v_call: TRBV5-6
clone_size: NA
d_call: NA
j_call: TRBJ2-7
cdr3_nt: TGTGCCAGCAGCTTGGGACTGAAGAGCTACGAGCAGTACTTC
cdr3_aa: CASSLGLKSYEQYF

v_call: TRBV9
clone_size: NA
d_call: NA
j_call: TRBJ2-3
cdr3_nt: TGTGCCAGCAGCGCTCAGACAGATACGCAGTATTTT
cdr3_aa: CASSAQTDTQYF

v_call: TRBV19
clone_size: NA
d_call: NA
j_call: TRBJ1-1
cdr3_nt: TGTGCCAGTAGTATCGAGGGACACGGAACTGAAGCTTTCTTT
cdr3_aa: CASSIEGHGTEAFF

v_call: TRBV24-1
clone_size: NA
d_call: TRBD1
j_call: TRBJ2-7
cdr3_nt: TGTGCCACCAGTGATTCGGGACAGGGGGTTGATTGGGACGAGCAGTACTTC
cdr3_aa: CATSDSGQGVDWDEQYF

v_call: TRBV7-3
clone_size: NA
d_call: TRBD1
j_call: TRBJ2-5
cdr3_nt: TGTGCCAGCAGCTTAATGGGACAGAGTGAGACCCAGTACTTC
cdr3_aa: CASSLMGQSETQYF

v_call: TRBV29-1
clone_size: NA
d_call: NA
j_call: TRBJ2-7
cdr3_nt: TGCAGCGTTGAAACAGAACTCTACGAGCAGTACTTC
cdr3_aa: CSVETELYEQYF

v_call: TRBV7-8
clone_size: NA
d_call: NA
j_call: TRBJ1-1
cdr3_nt: TGTGCCAGCAGCCACGGGGTGGATACTGAAGCTTTCTTT
cdr3_aa: CASSHGVDTEAFF